Listed below are T cell receptor beta chains from one sample, sequenced in a study of blood T cell repertoires in COVID-19. Clones were read by immunoSEQ multiplex PCR, and TCRdb kept only the in-frame ones, dropping some. The data show 250,000 to 350,000 clones, with roughly 90% seen just once and about 4.5% held by the top ten. The sample taken for sequencing was PBMCs or T cells enriched from blood (not recorded which). These receptors all come from a woman aged 18-29 years with acute COVID-19. Each CDR3 is given with its conserved first and last residue. D genes are given only for firm matches. Part of the rows lack a size; the others show once, few, many or a class for expanded clones.

CDR3 DNA	CDR3 protein	clone size	V gene	D gene	J gene
TGCGCCAGCAGCTTGGCCCCAGGGTTGGACACCGGGGAGCTGTTTTTT	CASSLAPGLDTGELFF	NA	TRBV5-1	NA	TRBJ2-2
TGCGCCAGCAGCCAAGGGCGGCGGGACAGGGTGACCTACGAGCAGTACTTC	CASSQGRRDRVTYEQYF	NA	TRBV4-1	TRBD1	TRBJ2-7
TGTGCCACCAGTGATTCAGGAGGTACCAATCAGCCCCAGCATTTT	CATSDSGGTNQPQHF	NA	TRBV24-1	NA	TRBJ1-5
TGTGCCAGCAGCCCAGGACAGGGAGTGACTCAGCCCCAGCATTTT	CASSPGQGVTQPQHF	NA	TRBV6-2/TRBV6-3	TRBD1	TRBJ1-5
TGTGCCAGCAGTTTTACCAGGGCAAATTATGGCTACACCTTC	CASSFTRANYGYTF	NA	TRBV28	NA	TRBJ1-2
TGCGCCAGCAGCTTTTACCACGGGACAAGTCAGCCCCAGCATTTT	CASSFYHGTSQPQHF	NA	TRBV5-1	NA	TRBJ1-5
TGTGCCAGCAGCCAAGATGCGCAGGGTAGGGGCGGCTACACCTTC	CASSQDAQGRGGYTF	NA	TRBV3-1/TRBV3-2	NA	TRBJ1-2
TGCGCCAGCAGCTGGGGACAGGCGAACTATGGCTACACCTTC	CASSWGQANYGYTF	once	TRBV5-1	TRBD1	TRBJ1-2
TGCGCCAGCACACGGACGGGGAATCAGCCCCAGCATTTT	CASTRTGNQPQHF	NA	TRBV23-1	NA	TRBJ1-5
TGTGCCAGTAGTATACAGGGGCGGGAGACCCAGTACTTC	CASSIQGRETQYF	NA	TRBV19	NA	TRBJ2-5
TGTGCCAGCAGCTTAGCGGCGGGAGGTGGCTACAATGAGCAGTTCTTC	CASSLAAGGGYNEQFF	NA	TRBV7-9	TRBD2	TRBJ2-1
TGTGCCAGCAGCGTAGCTACCGGTCGGGAGGCATGGGAGACCCAGTACTTC	CASSVATGREAWETQYF	NA	TRBV9	TRBD2	TRBJ2-5
TGTGCCTGGAGTGTCCAGGGAGGGTATGGCTACACCTTC	CAWSVQGGYGYTF	NA	TRBV30	NA	TRBJ1-2
TGTGCCACCAGCAGAGCCCAGTCACCCCTCCACTTT	CATSRAQSPLHF	NA	TRBV15	NA	TRBJ1-6
TGTGCCAGTAAAGACCGACCGGGACAGGGAGGAGATACGCAGTATTTT	CASKDRPGQGGDTQYF	NA	TRBV19	TRBD1	TRBJ2-3
TGTGCCAGCAGCTTAGGACAGAACTATGGCTACACCTTC	CASSLGQNYGYTF	few	TRBV11-2	NA	TRBJ1-2
TGTGCCAGCAGCACCCGACAGGCCGGCGGGGAGCTGTTTTTT	CASSTRQAGGELFF	NA	TRBV7-2	NA	TRBJ2-2
TGTGCCAGCAGCCAAGGGAGGCAGGGGTCGGGCACCGGGGAGCTGTTTTTT	CASSQGRQGSGTGELFF	once	TRBV3-1/TRBV3-2	NA	TRBJ2-2
TGTGCCAGTAGTGAAGGACAGACTTCCTACAATGAGCAGTTCTTC	CASSEGQTSYNEQFF	NA	TRBV19	NA	TRBJ2-1
TGTGCCAGCAGCCACGGAGTGGAAAATCAGCCCCAGCATTTT	CASSHGVENQPQHF	NA	TRBV3-1/TRBV3-2	NA	TRBJ1-5
TGTGCCAGCAGTTTGTTCGACAGGACCTACGAGCAGTACTTC	CASSLFDRTYEQYF	NA	TRBV28	NA	TRBJ2-7
TGTGCCAGCAGTCCCCGGGGTTTTAGCTCCTACGAGCAGTACTTC	CASSPRGFSSYEQYF	NA	TRBV28	NA	TRBJ2-7
TGTGCCAGCAGGGTACAGGCGACAGATACGCAGTATTTT	CASRVQATDTQYF	NA	TRBV5-4	NA	TRBJ2-3
TGTGCCAGCAGCTTGGGGTACGGGGGGCCTGGAAACACCATATATTTT	CASSLGYGGPGNTIYF	NA	TRBV5-6	NA	TRBJ1-3
TGTGCCAGCTCAGCGACAGGGGGCTACACTGAAGCTTTCTTT	CASSATGGYTEAFF	NA	TRBV18	TRBD1	TRBJ1-1
TGTGCCAGCAGCTTAGGGCCAGGGGCAAGCAATGAGCAGTTCTTC	CASSLGPGASNEQFF	NA	TRBV11-3	NA	TRBJ2-1
TGCGCCAGCAGCTTCGACCGGACAGGGGGCGATAGTGGCTACACCTTC	CASSFDRTGGDSGYTF	NA	TRBV5-1	TRBD1	TRBJ1-2
TGTGCCAGCAGCTTGGCCAGAGGAAGCTATGGCTACACCTTC	CASSLARGSYGYTF	once	TRBV5-4	NA	TRBJ1-2
TGTGCCAGCAGCGATGCCCTAGCGAGCCTCACAGATACGCAGTATTTT	CASSDALASLTDTQYF	NA	TRBV2	NA	TRBJ2-3
TGTGCCAGCAGTTTTCCGGACAGGGCCACTGAAGCTTTCTTT	CASSFPDRATEAFF	NA	TRBV28	TRBD1	TRBJ1-1
TGTGCCAGCTCGACTCAGGGGGCGCGAAGGGAAAAACTGTTTTTT	CASSTQGARREKLFF	NA	TRBV28	TRBD1	TRBJ1-4
TGTGCCAGTAGTTTAGGACAGGGTGGAACTGAAGCTTTCTTT	CASSLGQGGTEAFF	NA	TRBV19	TRBD1	TRBJ1-1
TGTGCCAGCAGCGTAGGCCTAGAAGGGGGAACCTTTTTCACCGGGGAGCTGTTTTTT	CASSVGLEGGTFFTGELFF	NA	TRBV9	NA	TRBJ2-2
TGTGCCAGTACCCCCTTGTGGGGGGCGAACACCGGGGAGCTGTTTTTT	CASTPLWGANTGELFF	NA	TRBV19	NA	TRBJ2-2
TGCAGCGTTGAAGTCCCTGGACACATGAACACTGAAGCTTTCTTT	CSVEVPGHMNTEAFF	NA	TRBV29-1	NA	TRBJ1-1
TGCGCCAGCAGCTTGGAGGCAGGCCTATACACTGAAGCTTTCTTT	CASSLEAGLYTEAFF	NA	TRBV5-1	NA	TRBJ1-1
TGCAGCGTTGCTCCTAGTCCCCACAATGAGCAGTTCTTC	CSVAPSPHNEQFF	NA	TRBV29-1	NA	TRBJ2-1
TGCAGCGTTGAAGATTATCCTGAAGCTTTCTTT	CSVEDYPEAFF	NA	TRBV29-1	NA	TRBJ1-1
TGCGCCAGCAGCCTACAGGGGTCGTTCACTGAAGCTTTCTTT	CASSLQGSFTEAFF	NA	TRBV10-1	TRBD1	TRBJ1-1
TGTGCCAGTAGCCCCACCCTCCAAGGGGGCTACGAGCAGTACTTC	CASSPTLQGGYEQYF	NA	TRBV19	NA	TRBJ2-7
TGTGCCAGCAGCCAAGATTCCCAGAGGGGGTTTCGGGAGCAGTACTTC	CASSQDSQRGFREQYF	NA	TRBV4-2	NA	TRBJ2-7
TGTGCCAGCAGTTTGGGCAGGGGGCTCAATGGCTACACCTTC	CASSLGRGLNGYTF	NA	TRBV27	TRBD1	TRBJ1-2
TGTGCCAGCTCACCAAGCAGGGGCCCTGGAAACACCATATATTTT	CASSPSRGPGNTIYF	NA	TRBV18	NA	TRBJ1-3
TGCAGCGTAGATAGGACAGGGGGTAACACTGAAGCTTTCTTT	CSVDRTGGNTEAFF	NA	TRBV29-1	TRBD1	TRBJ1-1
TGTGCCAGCAGCCAAGATTTGTCTAGCGCCTTCTCAGCTTACTACAATGAGCAGTTCTTC	CASSQDLSSAFSAYYNEQFF	NA	TRBV3-1/TRBV3-2	NA	TRBJ2-1
TGTGCCAGCAGTGTACAGGGGGGGGACACTGAAGCTTTCTTT	CASSVQGGDTEAFF	NA	TRBV2	TRBD1	TRBJ1-1
TGTGCTCCTGGAGGGGGACTAGCGGGTCTTATGCAAGAGACCCAGTACTTC	CAPGGGLAGLMQETQYF	NA	TRBV30	TRBD2	TRBJ2-5
TGTGCCAGCAGTTTACCGCGATACAGGGGGGATGCTTTCTTT	CASSLPRYRGDAFF	NA	TRBV28	TRBD1	TRBJ1-1
TGTGCCAGCAGTTTAAGGGGATACGGCTACACCTTC	CASSLRGYGYTF	once	TRBV28	NA	TRBJ1-2
TGTGCCAGCAGCGGGGGACAGGGGGCGCGATACGAGCAGTACTTC	CASSGGQGARYEQYF	NA	TRBV5-4	TRBD1	TRBJ2-7
TGTGCCAGCAGCCAAGATGGGACTTCTGCCGGCTACGAGCAGTACTTC	CASSQDGTSAGYEQYF	NA	TRBV4-2	NA	TRBJ2-7
TGTGCCAGTAGTATAATCCAGGGGGCCAATCAGCCCCAGCATTTT	CASSIIQGANQPQHF	NA	TRBV19	TRBD1	TRBJ1-5
TGTGCCAGCAGTTTCAGAGACAAAACCTACGAGCAGTACTTC	CASSFRDKTYEQYF	once	TRBV28	NA	TRBJ2-7
TGTGCCAGCAGCCCCCGGGGTGGGACCTACGAGCAGTACTTC	CASSPRGGTYEQYF	NA	TRBV9	NA	TRBJ2-7
TGTGCCAGCAGCCACCGCGTCCTCCTGGGAAACACCATATATTTT	CASSHRVLLGNTIYF	NA	TRBV14	NA	TRBJ1-3
TGTGCCAGCAGCCAGAACAGGGGGCGCGAGCAGTACTTC	CASSQNRGREQYF	NA	TRBV3-1/TRBV3-2	TRBD1	TRBJ2-7
TGTGCCAGGGGGGGATTGGACAAAACCTTCTCTGGAAACACCATATATTTT	CARGGLDKTFSGNTIYF	NA	TRBV2	NA	TRBJ1-3
TGCGCCAGCAGCTTGAATGCGGGAGGAAGTGAAGAGACCCAGTACTTC	CASSLNAGGSEETQYF	once	TRBV5-1	TRBD2	TRBJ2-5
TGTGCCAGCTCACCAAGTTGGGGACTGGGGAATGAGCAGTTCTTC	CASSPSWGLGNEQFF	NA	TRBV18	NA	TRBJ2-1
TGTGCCACCAGCAGAGGGGGGGAACACACCATATATTTT	CATSRGGEHTIYF	NA	TRBV15	NA	TRBJ1-3